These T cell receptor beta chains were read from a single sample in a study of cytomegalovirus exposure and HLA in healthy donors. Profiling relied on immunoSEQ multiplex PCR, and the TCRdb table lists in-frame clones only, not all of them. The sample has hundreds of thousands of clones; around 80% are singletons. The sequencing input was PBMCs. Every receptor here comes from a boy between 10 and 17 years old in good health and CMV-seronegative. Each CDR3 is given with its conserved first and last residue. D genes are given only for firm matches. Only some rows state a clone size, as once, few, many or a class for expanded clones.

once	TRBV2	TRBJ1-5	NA	CASSEKRLNQPQHF	TGTGCCAGCAGTGAAAAGCGGCTCAATCAGCCCCAGCATTTT
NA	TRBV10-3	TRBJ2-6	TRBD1	CAIGPGQGSSGANVLTF	TGTGCCATCGGGCCGGGACAGGGCTCCTCTGGGGCCAACGTCCTGACTTTC
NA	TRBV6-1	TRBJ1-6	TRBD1	CASIEGQSNSPLHF	TGTGCCAGCATAGAGGGACAGTCCAATTCACCCCTCCACTTT
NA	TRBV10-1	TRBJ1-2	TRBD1	CASSQNRGDGYTF	TGCGCCAGCAGCCAAAACAGGGGAGATGGCTACACCTTC
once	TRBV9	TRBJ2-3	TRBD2	CASSVTYAGADTQYF	TGTGCCAGCAGCGTAACTTACGCGGGGGCAGATACGCAGTATTTT
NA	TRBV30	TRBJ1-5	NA	CAWRDSPNQPQHF	TGTGCCTGGAGGGACAGCCCCAATCAGCCCCAGCATTTT
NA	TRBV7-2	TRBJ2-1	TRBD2	CASSLSGSSYNEQFF	TGTGCCAGCAGCTTGAGCGGGAGCTCCTACAATGAGCAGTTCTTC
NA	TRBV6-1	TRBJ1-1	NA	CASSDQGRVNTEAFF	TGTGCCAGCAGTGACCAGGGAAGAGTAAACACTGAAGCTTTCTTT
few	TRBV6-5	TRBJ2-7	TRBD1	CATSLDRDRTYEQYF	TGTGCCACCAGTTTAGACCGGGACAGAACCTACGAGCAGTACTTC
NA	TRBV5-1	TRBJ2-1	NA	CASSWDSLYNEQFF	TGCGCCAGCAGTTGGGACTCCTTATACAATGAGCAGTTCTTC
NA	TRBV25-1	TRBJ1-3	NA	CASSRAGGSSGNTIYF	TGTGCCAGCAGTAGGGCCGGGGGATCCTCTGGAAACACCATATATTTT
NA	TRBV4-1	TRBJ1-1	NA	CASSDKSGEFSEAFF	TGCGCCAGCAGCGATAAGTCAGGGGAATTCTCCGAAGCTTTCTTT
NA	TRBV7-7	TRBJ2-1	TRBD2	CASSLVTGGSEQFF	TGTGCCAGCAGCTTAGTAACGGGAGGGTCTGAGCAGTTCTTC
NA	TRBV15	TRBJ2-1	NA	CATRRDRYNEQFF	TGTGCCACCAGGCGGGACCGGTACAATGAGCAGTTCTTC
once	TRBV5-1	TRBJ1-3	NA	CASSPEGPLQGNTIYF	TGCGCCAGCAGCCCAGAGGGCCCCTTACAAGGAAACACCATATATTTT
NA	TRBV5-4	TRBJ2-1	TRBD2	CASSARDYDNEQFF	TGTGCCAGCAGCGCCCGGGACTATGACAATGAGCAGTTCTTC
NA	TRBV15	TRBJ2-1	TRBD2	CATSRETSGRSVEQFF	TGTGCCACCAGCAGAGAGACTAGCGGGAGATCAGTTGAGCAGTTCTTC
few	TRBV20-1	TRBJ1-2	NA	CSAAGAPYTF	TGCAGTGCTGCAGGGGCTCCCTACACCTTC
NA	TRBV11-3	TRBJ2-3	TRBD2	CASSFQPLASTDTQYF	TGTGCCAGCAGCTTCCAACCACTAGCGAGCACAGATACGCAGTATTTT
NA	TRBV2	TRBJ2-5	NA	CASSTSTSGPSETQYF	NA
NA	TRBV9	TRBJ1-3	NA	CASSVQGLDTIYF	TGTGCCAGCAGCGTACAGGGGCTAGACACCATATATTTT
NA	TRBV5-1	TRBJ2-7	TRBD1	CASSRSPGQTYAYEQYF	TGCGCCAGCAGCCGCTCGCCGGGACAGACCTACGCCTACGAGCAGTACTTC
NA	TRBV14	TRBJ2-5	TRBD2	CASSHEGLAREQYF	TGTGCCAGCAGCCACGAGGGACTAGCGAGGGAGCAGTACTTC
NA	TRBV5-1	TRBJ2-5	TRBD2	CASSLGLAGDETQYF	TGCGCCAGCAGCTTGGGACTAGCGGGAGACGAGACCCAGTACTTC
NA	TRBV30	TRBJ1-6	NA	CAWKLSGGRYNSPLHF	TGTGCCTGGAAACTGTCCGGAGGAAGGTATAATTCACCCCTCCACTTT
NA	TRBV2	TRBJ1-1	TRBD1	CASTVAGGWTEAFF	TGTGCCAGCACCGTGGCAGGGGGCTGGACTGAAGCTTTCTTT
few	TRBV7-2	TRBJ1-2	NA	CASTMGGANYGYTF	TGTGCCAGCACCATGGGGGGGGCTAACTATGGCTACACCTTC
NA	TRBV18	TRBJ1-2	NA	CASSREGDGYTF	TGTGCCAGCTCGCGGGAAGGGGATGGCTACACCTTC
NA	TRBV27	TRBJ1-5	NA	CASSAQGSNQPQHF	TGTGCCAGCAGCGCTCAGGGGAGCAATCAGCCCCAGCATTTT
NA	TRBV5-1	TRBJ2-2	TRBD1	CASSGTSGQGRPGELFF	TGCGCCAGCAGCGGGACTTCCGGACAGGGGAGGCCCGGGGAGCTGTTTTTT
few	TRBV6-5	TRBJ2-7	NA	CASSSRGEQYF	TGTGCCAGCTCTAGTCGGGGCGAGCAGTACTTC
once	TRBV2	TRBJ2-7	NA	CASNDFSYEQYF	TGTGCCAGCAACGACTTCTCCTACGAGCAGTACTTC
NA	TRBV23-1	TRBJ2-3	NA	CASSKPSPADSRRTTDTQYF	TGCGCCAGCAGTAAACCCTCCCCGGCCGACTCACGGCGAACGACAGATACGCAGTATTTT
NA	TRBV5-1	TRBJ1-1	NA	CASRGPGDTEAFF	TGCGCCAGCAGGGGGCCGGGGGACACTGAAGCTTTCTTT
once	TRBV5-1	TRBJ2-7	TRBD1	CASSLAGAGGGHEQYF	TGCGCCAGCAGCTTGGCCGGGGCAGGGGGCGGCCACGAGCAGTACTTC
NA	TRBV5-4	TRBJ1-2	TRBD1	CASSLDRGNYYGYTF	TGTGCCAGCAGCTTGGACAGGGGTAACTACTATGGCTACACCTTC
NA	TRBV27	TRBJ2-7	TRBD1	CASSSFDRGTYDQYF	TGTGCCAGCAGTTCTTTCGACAGGGGTACCTACGATCAGTACTTC
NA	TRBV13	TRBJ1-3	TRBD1	CASSRAGTGDTSHTIYF	TGTGCCAGCAGTCGAGCCGGGACAGGGGATACATCCCACACCATATATTTT
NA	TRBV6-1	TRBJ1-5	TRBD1	CASSDRTGGLSNQPQHF	TGTGCCAGCAGTGACCGGACAGGGGGCCTCAGCAATCAGCCCCAGCATTTT
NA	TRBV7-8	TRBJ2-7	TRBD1	CASSLYVGQVSYEQYF	TGTGCCAGCAGCCTATATGTAGGACAGGTCTCCTACGAGCAGTACTTC
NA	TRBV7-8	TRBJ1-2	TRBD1	CASSLWRQGGDYGYTF	TGTGCCAGCAGCTTATGGCGACAGGGGGGAGACTATGGCTACACCTTC
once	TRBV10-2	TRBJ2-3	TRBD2	CASTRLAGGLDTQYF	TGCGCCAGCACTCGACTAGCGGGGGGTTTAGATACGCAGTATTTT
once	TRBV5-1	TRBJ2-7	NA	CASSLTGLNYEQYF	TGCGCCAGCAGCTTGACTGGACTAAACTACGAGCAGTACTTC
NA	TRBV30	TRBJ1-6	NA	CAWSGGRRLYNSPLHF	TGTGCCTGGAGTGGGGGCAGAAGACTCTATAATTCACCCCTCCACTTT
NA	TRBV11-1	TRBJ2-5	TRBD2	CASMGGLAGLSGETQYF	TGTGCCAGCATGGGCGGACTAGCGGGTCTCTCGGGGGAGACCCAGTACTTC
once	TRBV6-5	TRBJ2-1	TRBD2	CASSLLGGEKYEQFF	TGTGCCAGCAGTCTCCTCGGGGGGGAAAAATATGAGCAGTTCTTC
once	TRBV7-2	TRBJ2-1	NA	CASSSLGGLQANNEQFF	TGTGCCAGCAGCTCCCTCGGCGGGCTACAAGCGAACAATGAGCAGTTCTTC
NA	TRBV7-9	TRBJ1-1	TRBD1	CASSLETGAAFF	TGTGCCAGCAGCTTAGAGACAGGGGCAGCTTTCTTT
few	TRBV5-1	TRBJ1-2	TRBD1	CASSPGGYGYTF	TGCGCCAGCAGTCCAGGGGGCTATGGCTACACCTTC
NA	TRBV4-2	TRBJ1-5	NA	CASSQDPGQNNQPQHF	TGTGCCAGCAGCCAAGATCCAGGGCAGAACAATCAGCCCCAGCATTTT
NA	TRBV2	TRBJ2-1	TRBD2	CASSEWTSDRNEQFF	TGTGCCAGCAGTGAATGGACTAGCGACCGGAATGAGCAGTTCTTC
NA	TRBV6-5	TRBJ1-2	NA	CASRLGTPSGGYTF	TGTGCCAGCAGACTCGGGACACCTTCGGGGGGCTACACCTTC
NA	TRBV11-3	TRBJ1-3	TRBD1	CASSPRTGSGNTIYF	TGTGCCAGCAGCCCCCGGACAGGTTCTGGAAACACCATATATTTT
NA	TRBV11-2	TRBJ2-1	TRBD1	CASSLGPGTGDNEQFF	TGTGCCAGCAGCTTGGGTCCCGGGACAGGGGACAATGAGCAGTTCTTC
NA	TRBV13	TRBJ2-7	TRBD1	CASSMVGTEIPYEQYF	TGTGCCAGCAGCATGGTCGGGACAGAGATTCCCTACGAGCAGTACTTC
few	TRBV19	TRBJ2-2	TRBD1	CASSNTRDRDTGELFF	TGTGCCAGTAGTAACACCCGGGACAGGGACACCGGGGAGCTGTTTTTT
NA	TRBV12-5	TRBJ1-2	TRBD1	CASGLGQGFGGYTF	TGTGCTAGTGGTTTGGGACAGGGCTTTGGGGGCTACACCTTC